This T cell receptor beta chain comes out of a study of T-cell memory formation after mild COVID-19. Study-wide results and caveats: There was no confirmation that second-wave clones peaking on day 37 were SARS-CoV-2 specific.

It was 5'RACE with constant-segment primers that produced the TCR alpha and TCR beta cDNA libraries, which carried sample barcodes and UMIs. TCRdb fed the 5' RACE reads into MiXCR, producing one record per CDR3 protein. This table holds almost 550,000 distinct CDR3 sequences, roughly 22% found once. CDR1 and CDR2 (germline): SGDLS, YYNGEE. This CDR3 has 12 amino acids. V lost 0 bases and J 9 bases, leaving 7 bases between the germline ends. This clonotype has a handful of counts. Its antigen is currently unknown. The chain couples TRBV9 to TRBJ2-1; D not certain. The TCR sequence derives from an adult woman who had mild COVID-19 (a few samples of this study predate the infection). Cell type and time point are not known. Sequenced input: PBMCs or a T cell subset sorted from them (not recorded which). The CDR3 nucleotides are TGTGCCAGCAGCGTAGGGGGTAGTGAGCAGTTCTTC. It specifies CASSVGGSEQFF.